The sequence of this T cell receptor beta chain was determined in a study of human T cells and chemical hapten exposure. Overall study: Patients, chiefly female, had alopecia areata, totalis or universalis. TCR yields per sample varied, mainly owing to small pooled library volume differences. Study-level points and caveats: Because all patients had alopecia, their immune responses might differ from healthy ones.

This clonotype was found a few times. Its antigen remains unidentified. TCRdb reprocessed the RACE reads with MiXCR, giving one entry per CDR3 protein. The sample consists of around 75,000 distinct CDR3 sequences, 10% of them appearing once. The time point here: patch test 2, 6 weeks after DPC sensitization. Sample treatment: therapeutic diphenylcyclopropenone sensitization with weekly scalp DPC. Before extraction, the whole blood was not fractionated, and total RNA was taken from it. The origin of this receptor is a woman aged 45 to 65 with alopecia areata. Some clones in this sample may be carry-over from other donors' samples. The sequencing here drew on whole blood, taken in connection with sensitization to the hapten diphenylcyclopropenone (DPC).

The DNA of the CDR3 is TGCGCCAGCAGCTTGTTGTCGGACTCCGGGGAGCTGTTTTTT. It codes for CASSLLSDSGELFF. The J gene is TRBJ2-2, the V gene TRBV5-1; D might be TRBD2 (5 bases). There are 14 residues in the CDR3. Trimming stripped 1 base from V and 6 bases from J, with 10 bases between. The germline V gene encodes CDR1 SGHRS and CDR2 YFSETQ.